The rows below give T cell receptor beta chains drawn from one sample of a study of response to subunit inactivated influenza vaccine. TCRdb reprocessed the RT-PCR reads via MiXCR and lists one record per CDR3 protein. The sample includes around 850,000 distinct CDR3 sequences, about 18% seen only once; the top ten take roughly a tenth. This specimen consisted of PBMCs from blood, obtained 5 to 6 days after vaccination. Every receptor here comes from a man aged 45-60 years who received an inactivated influenza vaccine. The CDR3 runs from the conserved cysteine through the conserved F or W. The D gene is left open where the match is weak. The size of a clone is reported for some rows only, either as once, few or many, or as a class for expanded clones.

cdr3_nt cdr3_aa j_call d_call clone_size v_call
TGTGCCAGCAGCGTATTACAGATGAACACTGAAGCTTTCTTT CASSVLQMNTEAFF TRBJ1-1 . . TRBV9
TGCAGCGTAGTACCGACAGGGGCCGCTTACGAGCAGTACTTC CSVVPTGAAYEQYF TRBJ2-7 TRBD1 . TRBV29-1
TGTGCCACCAGTGATTCCCACAATGAGCAGTTCTTC CATSDSHNEQFF TRBJ2-1 . many TRBV24-1
TGTGCCAGCAGCGTGAACTACGAGCAGTACTTC CASSVNYEQYF TRBJ2-7 . many TRBV7-2
TGTGCCAGCAGCCAAGATGGTCCGGGAAGAGCAGAGACCCAGTACTTC CASSQDGPGRAETQYF TRBJ2-5 . . TRBV4-2
TGTGCCAGCAGTTACTCCTCGGATCAACCCTACGAGCAGTACTTC CASSYSSDQPYEQYF TRBJ2-7 . few TRBV6-5
TGCAGTGCTAGTGAGGGCAGGGCGTATGGCTACACCTTC CSASEGRAYGYTF TRBJ1-2 . few TRBV20-1
TGTGCCAGCAGCGCGGGCTCTAGCGGGATGAACACCGGGGAGCTGTTTTTT CASSAGSSGMNTGELFF TRBJ2-2 TRBD2 once TRBV9
TGCAGTGCTAGAGATTCCCTCGTAGGGCTCAACACCGGGGAGCTGTTTTTT CSARDSLVGLNTGELFF TRBJ2-2 . few TRBV20-1
TGTGCCAGCAGCCCTGTGGGGTCCTACGAGCAGTACTTC CASSPVGSYEQYF TRBJ2-7 . . TRBV7-2
TGTGCCAGCAGTCAGACCTCTGGGGCCAACGTCCTGACTTTC CASSQTSGANVLTF TRBJ2-6 . . TRBV12-3/TRBV12-4
TGCGCCAGCAGCTTGAGCGTTACAGGAGGCACCGGGGAGCTGTTTTTT CASSLSVTGGTGELFF TRBJ2-2 . many TRBV5-1
TGCGCCAGCAGCCAAGATTATTATAGCCTCTACAATGAGCAGTTCTTC CASSQDYYSLYNEQFF TRBJ2-1 . . TRBV4-3
TGCGCCAGCAGCTCACGAGTAGCGGGGCCCCAGTACGAGCAGTACTTC CASSSRVAGPQYEQYF TRBJ2-7 TRBD2 . TRBV5-1
TGTGCCTGGAGGTCATACGGAGAGACCCAGTACTTC CAWRSYGETQYF TRBJ2-5 . . TRBV30
TGCGCCAGCAGCCAAGATCAACGGGGGGGCCTACATAACACAGATACGCAGTATTTT CASSQDQRGGLHNTDTQYF TRBJ2-3 TRBD2 few TRBV4-1
TGCAGTGCTAGAGATCAAGGATCCACAGGGAGGAATTCACCCCTCCACTTT CSARDQGSTGRNSPLHF TRBJ1-6 . once TRBV20-1
TGTGCCAGCAGCGTAGCCATAGGGGGCGCTGAGCAGTTCTTC CASSVAIGGAEQFF TRBJ2-1 TRBD1 . TRBV9
TGCGCCAGCAGCCAAGGATTGGAGGGCTACACCTTC CASSQGLEGYTF TRBJ1-2 . few TRBV4-3
TGTGCCAGCAGCCTAAGCAGAATGAACACTGAAGCTTTCTTT CASSLSRMNTEAFF TRBJ1-1 . few TRBV14
TGTGCCAGCAGTTACACCTGGGCCTACGAGCAGTACTTC CASSYTWAYEQYF TRBJ2-7 . few TRBV6-2/TRBV6-3
TGTGCCATCAGTGGGACAGGGTACGATGGCTACACCTTC CAISGTGYDGYTF TRBJ1-2 TRBD1 . TRBV10-3
TGTGCCAGCAGCGGCGGAGCCTCTGGGGCCAACGTCCTGACTTTC CASSGGASGANVLTF TRBJ2-6 . . TRBV14
TGTGCCAGCAGCTTGGCTAGCGTCGTGGGTGCCGAGCAGTACTTC CASSLASVVGAEQYF TRBJ2-7 . . TRBV7-8
TGCAGTGCTAGAGAAACAGGGTCAGTCAATCAGCCCCAGCATTTT CSARETGSVNQPQHF TRBJ1-5 . few TRBV20-1
TGTGCCAGCAGCTTAGCCTCCACAGGGACCGGGGAGCTGTTTTTT CASSLASTGTGELFF TRBJ2-2 . . TRBV7-9
TGTGCCAGCAGCCAAGATGGTGGGAGGGTGAATCAGCCCCAGCATTTT CASSQDGGRVNQPQHF TRBJ1-5 . few TRBV4-2
TGTGCCAGCTCAACTCGACAGGGCGATGAGCAGTTCTTC CASSTRQGDEQFF TRBJ2-1 TRBD1 many TRBV18
TGTGCCAGCAGCTTGACGAGACACCAGACCGGGGAGCTGTTTTTT CASSLTRHQTGELFF TRBJ2-2 . few TRBV7-9
TGTGCCAGCAGTAGCCCCGAACAGAGCGCGCCATACTTC CASSSPEQSAPYF TRBJ2-7 . . TRBV28
TGTGCCAGCAGCTTGGCCTGGGGAGACAATCAGCCCCAGCATTTT CASSLAWGDNQPQHF TRBJ1-5 . . TRBV5-6
TGTGCCAGCAGCCCAGGGAAGACCGATGTGGGGTACTTC CASSPGKTDVGYF TRBJ2-7 . . TRBV7-2
TGCAGTGCTAGAGATCAGGGACAGTCTAATGAGCAGTTCTTC CSARDQGQSNEQFF TRBJ2-1 TRBD1 few TRBV20-1
TGCGCCACCTCCAGCCCCCGGGACAGTACCTACGAGCAGTACTTC CATSSPRDSTYEQYF TRBJ2-7 TRBD1 . TRBV5-1
TGTGCCATCAGTGAGTCGTCGGTACACACTGAAGCTTTCTTT CAISESSVHTEAFF TRBJ1-1 . few TRBV10-3
TGCAGTGCCGCCACTGGGGTTACCTACGAGCAGTACTTC CSAATGVTYEQYF TRBJ2-7 . few TRBV20-1
TGCAGTGCTAGAGATCCACTAGCGGCGACCTCCTACAATGAGCAGTTCTTC CSARDPLAATSYNEQFF TRBJ2-1 TRBD2 . TRBV20-1
TGTGCCAGCAGTTTTGTACCTTCGAACACCGGGGAGCTGTTTTTT CASSFVPSNTGELFF TRBJ2-2 . . TRBV12-3/TRBV12-4
TGTGCCTCGTACTCGGGCCTAGCGGGGGAGGATACGCAGTATTTT CASYSGLAGEDTQYF TRBJ2-3 TRBD2 few TRBV7-8
TGCAGTGCTAGAGGACTAGGGGGTGGGGAGGGTCAGCCCCAGCATTTT CSARGLGGGEGQPQHF TRBJ1-5 . . TRBV20-1